This TCR beta chain comes out of a study of T cell responses to AZD1222 COVID-19 vaccine. Study information: Second-dose intervals near 4 or 12 weeks were combined.

Per germline, CDR1 MGHDK and CDR2 SYGVNS. Trimming cost V 3 bases and J 2 bases, with 11 bases left between them. The CDR3 loop spans 15 amino acids. Sequenced by immunoSEQ multiplex PCR; TCRdb stores in-frame clones only, minus some. This table has approximately 150,000 clones, approximately 88% appearing once. The clonotype originates from an adult in good health. Sequenced material: peripheral blood, taken on day 0 of AZD1222 vaccination. The chain combines TRBV25-1 with TRBJ2-1; the D gene is possibly TRBD1 (7 bases). CDR3 residues: CASSDAGQPYNEQFF. CDR3 DNA: TGTGCCAGCAGTGACGCGGGACAGCCCTACAATGAGCAGTTCTTC.